This is a list of T cell receptor beta chains from one sample in a study of cytomegalovirus exposure and HLA in healthy donors. Some clones are missing from TCRdb's copy, which holds only in-frame ones; the method was immunoSEQ multiplex PCR. The data hold 150,000 to 200,000 clones, with 79% observed a single time. The sample was PBMCs. The receptors derive from a woman aged 45-60 years in good health and CMV-seronegative. Each CDR3 is given with its conserved first and last residue. A D gene is named only where the DNA matches it firmly. Size values are once, few and many counts, or a class for expanded clones, and some rows have none.

V: TRBV4-3
size: -
D: -
J: TRBJ1-1
CDR3: CASSQGSSLGNTEAFF
DNA: TGCGCCAGCAGCCAAGGGTCTAGCCTAGGGAACACTGAAGCTTTCTTT

V: TRBV7-9
size: -
D: -
J: TRBJ2-7
CDR3: CASSLGRTLSYEQYF
DNA: TGTGCCAGCAGCTTGGGCCGGACTTTATCCTACGAGCAGTACTTC

V: TRBV7-2
size: -
D: TRBD2
J: TRBJ2-1
CDR3: CASSLLGLAGGFSYNEQFF
DNA: TGTGCCAGCAGCTTATTGGGACTAGCGGGAGGCTTCTCCTACAATGAGCAGTTCTTC

V: TRBV19
size: -
D: TRBD1
J: TRBJ1-5
CDR3: CASSIDRGLGQPQHF
DNA: TGTGCCAGTAGTATAGACAGGGGGCTTGGCCAGCCCCAGCATTTT

V: TRBV6-5
size: -
D: TRBD1
J: TRBJ1-1
CDR3: CASSPKGALYTEAFF
DNA: TGTGCCAGCAGTCCTAAGGGGGCGTTATACACTGAAGCTTTCTTT

V: TRBV4-1
size: -
D: TRBD1
J: TRBJ1-1
CDR3: CASSLWDSMNTEAFF
DNA: TGCGCCAGCAGCCTTTGGGACAGCATGAACACTGAAGCTTTCTTT

V: TRBV7-8
size: -
D: TRBD1
J: TRBJ2-7
CDR3: CASSRSPRFRGQSSYEQYF
DNA: TGTGCCAGCAGCCGCTCCCCGCGGTTTCGGGGACAGAGCTCCTACGAGCAGTACTTC

V: TRBV5-4
size: -
D: TRBD2
J: TRBJ2-1
CDR3: CASRPGLEANEQFF
DNA: TGTGCCAGCAGACCGGGACTAGAGGCGAATGAGCAGTTCTTC

V: TRBV7-9
size: -
D: -
J: TRBJ2-7
CDR3: CASSASGGYEQYF
DNA: TGTGCCAGCAGCGCCTCCGGGGGTTACGAGCAGTACTTC

V: TRBV19
size: -
D: -
J: TRBJ2-1
CDR3: CASSYYNEQFF
DNA: TGTGCCAGTAGTTACTATAACGAGCAGTTCTTC

V: TRBV5-4
size: -
D: -
J: TRBJ1-2
CDR3: CASSQDGWTVYGYTF
DNA: TGTGCCAGCAGCCAAGATGGGTGGACAGTCTATGGCTACACCTTC

V: TRBV7-3
size: -
D: TRBD2
J: TRBJ2-1
CDR3: CASSLASGRDEQFF
DNA: TGTGCCAGCAGCTTAGCTAGCGGGAGGGATGAGCAGTTCTTC

V: TRBV10-1
size: -
D: -
J: TRBJ1-1
CDR3: CATYQPGELTEAFF
DNA: TGCGCCACATATCAACCGGGAGAACTCACTGAAGCTTTCTTT

V: TRBV7-9
size: -
D: -
J: TRBJ1-4
CDR3: CASSPGRGNEKLFF
DNA: TGTGCCAGCAGCCCGGGGAGGGGGAATGAAAAACTGTTTTTT

V: TRBV6-5
size: once
D: -
J: TRBJ2-1
CDR3: CASSYLAEISYNEQFF
DNA: TGTGCCAGCAGTTACTTAGCGGAGATCTCCTACAATGAGCAGTTCTTC

V: TRBV29-1
size: -
D: TRBD1
J: TRBJ2-2
CDR3: CSGGTGTGELFF
DNA: TGCAGCGGCGGGACAGGCACTGGGGAGCTGTTTTTT

V: TRBV11-2
size: -
D: -
J: TRBJ1-1
CDR3: CASSFSRGMNTEAFF
DNA: TGTGCCAGCAGCTTTTCCCGGGGAATGAACACTGAAGCTTTCTTT

V: TRBV2
size: -
D: -
J: TRBJ1-1
CDR3: CAIRTRENTEAFF
DNA: TGTGCCATCAGGACCCGGGAGAACACTGAAGCTTTCTTT

V: TRBV5-4
size: -
D: -
J: TRBJ2-7
CDR3: CASSLPGVYEQYF
DNA: TGTGCCAGCAGCTTACCGGGGGTCTACGAGCAGTACTTC

V: TRBV28
size: -
D: TRBD2
J: TRBJ2-5
CDR3: CASRKPGLGARETQYF
DNA: TGTGCCAGCAGAAAACCGGGACTAGGAGCCCGAGAGACCCAGTACTTC

V: TRBV29-1
size: -
D: -
J: TRBJ2-7
CDR3: CSVASHSLGTYSYEQYF
DNA: TGCAGCGTGGCATCCCACTCTTTAGGGACATACTCCTACGAGCAGTACTTC

V: TRBV20-1
size: -
D: -
J: TRBJ1-1
CDR3: CSGVPGAEAFF
DNA: TGCAGTGGTGTCCCGGGGGCTGAAGCTTTCTTT

V: TRBV6-6
size: -
D: TRBD2
J: TRBJ2-2
CDR3: CASSTGGAVTGELFF
DNA: TGTGCCAGCAGTACCGGGGGGGCCGTCACCGGGGAGCTGTTTTTT

V: TRBV6-1
size: once
D: -
J: TRBJ2-7
CDR3: CASSEEVRVPSYEQYF
DNA: TGTGCCAGCAGTGAAGAAGTGAGGGTACCGTCCTACGAGCAGTACTTC

V: TRBV19
size: -
D: TRBD1
J: TRBJ2-7
CDR3: CASSPDRDFYEQYF
DNA: TGTGCCAGTAGCCCGGACAGGGATTTTTACGAGCAGTACTTC

V: TRBV6-5
size: -
D: TRBD2
J: TRBJ2-7
CDR3: CASSYSIAGGPWEQYF
DNA: TGTGCCAGCAGTTACTCGATTGCGGGAGGGCCTTGGGAGCAGTACTTC

V: TRBV11-3
size: -
D: TRBD2
J: TRBJ2-3
CDR3: CASSSGGLAGAADTQYF
DNA: TGTGCCAGCAGCTCAGGGGGACTAGCGGGGGCGGCAGATACGCAGTATTTT

V: TRBV18
size: -
D: -
J: TRBJ1-2
CDR3: CASSPRVASTYGYTF
DNA: TGTGCCAGCTCCCCCCGGGTGGCCTCCACCTATGGCTACACCTTC

V: TRBV25-1
size: -
D: -
J: TRBJ1-4
CDR3: CASSDSIGGDGQNEKLFF
DNA: TGTGCCAGCAGTGACTCAATCGGCGGGGACGGCCAGAATGAAAAACTGTTTTTT

V: TRBV9
size: -
D: -
J: TRBJ1-3
CDR3: CASSVTHQGNSGNTIYF
DNA: TGTGCCAGCAGCGTAACTCATCAGGGCAACTCTGGAAACACCATATATTTT

V: TRBV7-9
size: -
D: -
J: TRBJ1-5
CDR3: CSSSTPNQPQHF
DNA: TGTTCCAGCAGCACACCGAATCAGCCCCAGCATTTT

V: TRBV4-2
size: -
D: TRBD2
J: TRBJ2-7
CDR3: CASSETGTSGEQYF
DNA: TGTGCCAGCAGTGAGACCGGGACTAGCGGCGAGCAGTACTTC

V: TRBV28
size: -
D: -
J: TRBJ1-2
CDR3: CASSLSGNYGYTF
DNA: TGTGCCAGCAGTTTATCCGGGAACTATGGCTACACCTTC

V: TRBV9
size: -
D: -
J: TRBJ2-7
CDR3: CASSVGAGGTYEQYF
DNA: TGTGCCAGCAGCGTAGGGGCAGGGGGGACCTACGAGCAGTACTTC

V: TRBV5-1
size: -
D: TRBD1
J: TRBJ1-1
CDR3: CASSLDAGGIGGTEAFF
DNA: TGCGCCAGCAGCTTGGATGCAGGGGGCATAGGGGGGACTGAAGCTTTCTTT

V: TRBV5-8
size: -
D: -
J: TRBJ1-6
CDR3: CASSSGQTNSPLHF
DNA: TGTGCCAGCAGCTCAGGACAGACAAATTCACCCCTCCACTTT

V: TRBV28
size: few
D: -
J: TRBJ1-2
CDR3: CASSFLNYGYTF
DNA: TGTGCCAGCAGTTTCCTCAACTATGGCTACACCTTC

V: TRBV7-9
size: -
D: -
J: TRBJ1-2
CDR3: CASTEGGEDGYTF
DNA: TGTGCCAGCACCGAGGGGGGGGAAGATGGCTACACCTTC

V: TRBV7-9
size: few
D: TRBD1
J: TRBJ1-4
CDR3: CASSLVGTGPGLFF
DNA: TGTGCCAGCAGCTTGGTTGGGACAGGGCCGGGACTGTTTTTT

V: TRBV10-3
size: -
D: TRBD2
J: TRBJ2-1
CDR3: CAISESTSAYNEQFF
DNA: TGTGCCATCAGTGAGTCTACTAGCGCCTACAATGAGCAGTTCTTC

V: TRBV29-1
size: -
D: -
J: TRBJ2-1
CDR3: CSVDPSTSGNEQFF
DNA: TGCAGCGTTGACCCTTCGACCTCGGGGAATGAGCAGTTCTTC

V: TRBV4-3
size: -
D: -
J: TRBJ1-2
CDR3: CASSQDLTGLYGYTF
DNA: TGCGCCAGCAGCCAAGATCTTACAGGGCTTTATGGCTACACCTTC

V: TRBV19
size: -
D: TRBD1
J: TRBJ2-1
CDR3: CASTPGGTGQFF
DNA: TGTGCCAGTACCCCCGGCGGGACAGGGCAGTTCTTC

V: TRBV2
size: -
D: -
J: TRBJ1-5
CDR3: CASGWQGGEPQHF
DNA: TGTGCCAGCGGATGGCAGGGCGGGGAGCCCCAGCATTTT

V: TRBV29-1
size: -
D: TRBD1
J: TRBJ1-1
CDR3: CSVFPAGGNTEAFF
DNA: TGCAGCGTTTTCCCCGCAGGGGGAAACACTGAAGCTTTCTTT

V: TRBV7-3
size: -
D: TRBD2
J: TRBJ2-1
CDR3: CASSSGLAYNEQFF
DNA: TGTGCCAGCAGCTCGGGACTAGCCTACAATGAGCAGTTCTTC